The clone carrying this T cell receptor beta chain was seen ten or more times. TCRdb fed the RT-PCR reads into MiXCR, producing one record per CDR3 protein. The table has roughly 790,000 distinct CDR3 sequences, 21% seen once; the top ten hold 10%. The sample belongs to a study of response to subunit inactivated influenza vaccine. CDR3 length equals 15 residues. Trimming removed 5 bases from V and 2 bases from J; junction bases left unmatched: 8. The clonotype comes from a man aged 50-59 years who received an inactivated influenza vaccine. This material consisted of PBMCs from blood, taken around 5 days after vaccination. The chain recombines TRBV12-3 or TRBV12-4 with TRBJ2-7; 8 bases match TRBD2. The CDR3 here is CASSMRTSSAYEQYF. DNA of the CDR3: TGTGCCAGCAGTATGCGGACTAGCAGTGCCTACGAGCAGTACTTC.